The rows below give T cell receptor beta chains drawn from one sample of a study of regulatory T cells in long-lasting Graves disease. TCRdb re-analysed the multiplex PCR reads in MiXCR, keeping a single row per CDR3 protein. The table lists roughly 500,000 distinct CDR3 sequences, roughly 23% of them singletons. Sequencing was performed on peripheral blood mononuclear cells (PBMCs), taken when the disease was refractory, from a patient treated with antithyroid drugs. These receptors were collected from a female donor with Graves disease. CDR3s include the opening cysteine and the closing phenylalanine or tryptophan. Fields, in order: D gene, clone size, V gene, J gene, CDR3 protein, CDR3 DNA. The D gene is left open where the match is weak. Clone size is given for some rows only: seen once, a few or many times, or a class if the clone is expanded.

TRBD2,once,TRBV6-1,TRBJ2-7,CASTTSGSYEQYF,TGTGCCAGCACCACTAGCGGGAGTTACGAGCAGTACTTC
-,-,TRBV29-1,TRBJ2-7,CSVAASIYEQYF,TGCAGCGTTGCCGCGTCCATCTACGAGCAGTACTTC
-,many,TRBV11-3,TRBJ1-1,CASSESTLEAFF,TGTGCCAGCAGCGAAAGCACGCTTGAAGCTTTTTTT
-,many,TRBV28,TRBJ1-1,CASSKDWNTEAFF,TGTGCCAGCAGTAAGGACTGGAACACTGAAGCTTTCTTT
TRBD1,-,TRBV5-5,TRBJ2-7,CASSSPGQGLDEQYF,TGTGCCAGCAGCTCACCGGGACAGGGTCTAGACGAGCAGTACTTC
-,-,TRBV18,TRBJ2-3,CASSLGRLTDTQYF,TGTGCCAGCTCACTCGGACGGCTCACAGATACGCAGTATTTT
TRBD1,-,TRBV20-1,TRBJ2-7,CSAGQGDRYEQYF,TGCAGTGCCGGACAGGGGGACCGCTACGAGCAGTACTTC
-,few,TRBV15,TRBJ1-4,CATSREGPLREKLFF,TGTGCCACCAGCAGAGAGGGCCCCCTCAGGGAAAAACTGTTTTTT
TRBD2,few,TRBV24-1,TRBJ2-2,CATSDPSGANTGELFF,TGTGCCACCAGTGATCCGAGCGGGGCTAACACCGGGGAGCTGTTTTTT
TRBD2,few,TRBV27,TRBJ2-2,CAVQPGGTTGELFF,TGTGCCGTACAACCGGGGGGGACCACCGGGGAGCTGTTTTTT
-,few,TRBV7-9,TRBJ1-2,CASSLGRIRDTRDYGYTF,TGTGCCAGCAGCTTAGGAAGAATTCGAGACACCCGCGACTATGGCTACACCTTC
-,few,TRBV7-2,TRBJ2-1,CASSSRPHTESTWNEQFF,TGTGCCAGCAGCTCCCGCCCACACACAGAATCAACTTGGAATGAGCAGTTCTTC
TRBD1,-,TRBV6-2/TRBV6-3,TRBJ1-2,CASSLTPRGQGYGYTF,TGTGCCAGCAGTTTGACCCCGAGGGGGCAGGGCTATGGCTACACCTTC
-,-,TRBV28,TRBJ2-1,CASSLFGETHNEQFF,TGTGCCAGCAGTTTATTTGGGGAGACCCACAATGAGCAGTTCTTC
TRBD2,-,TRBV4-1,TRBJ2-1,CASSQSSTSGIGNEQFF,TGCGCCAGCAGCCAATCCTCAACTAGCGGGATTGGAAATGAGCAGTTCTTC
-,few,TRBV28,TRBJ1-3,CASRSAQILPGNTIYF,TGTGCCAGCAGGTCGGCACAGATCTTGCCTGGAAACACCATATATTTT
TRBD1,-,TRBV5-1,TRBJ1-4,CASSLGTGQPNEKLFF,TGCGCCAGCAGCTTGGGTACGGGACAGCCTAATGAAAAACTGTTTTTT
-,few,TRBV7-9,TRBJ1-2,CASSLALNSDIGGNTF,TGTGCCAGCAGCTTAGCCCTTAATTCCGACATCGGCGGCAACACCTTC
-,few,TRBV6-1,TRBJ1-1,CASSRGGPKGAFF,TGTGCCAGCAGTAGGGGAGGGCCCAAAGGAGCTTTCTTT
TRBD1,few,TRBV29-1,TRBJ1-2,CSIGQELHYGYTF,TGCAGCATCGGACAGGAGCTACACTATGGCTACACCTTC
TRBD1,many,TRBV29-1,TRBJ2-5,CSDRQGAGETQYF,TGCAGCGATCGACAGGGGGCCGGAGAGACCCAGTACTTC
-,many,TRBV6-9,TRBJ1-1,CASSSTGLTSWTEAFF,TGTGCCAGCAGTTCCACCGGGCTAACGTCGTGGACTGAAGCTTTCTTT
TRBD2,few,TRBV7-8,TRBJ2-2,CASSSRTSGATGELFF,TGTGCCAGCAGCTCCCGGACTAGCGGAGCGACCGGGGAGCTGTTTTTT
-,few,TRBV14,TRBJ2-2,CASSQGDFEGTGELFF,TGTGCCAGCAGCCAAGGGGACTTCGAGGGGACCGGGGAGCTGTTTTTT
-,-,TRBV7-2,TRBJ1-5,CASSPAAKGQPQHF,TGTGCCAGCAGCCCCGCAGCCAAAGGTCAGCCCCAGCATTTT
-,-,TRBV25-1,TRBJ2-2,CASSTKPSPGSRGELFF,TGTGCCAGCAGTACCAAACCCAGCCCAGGATCGCGCGGGGAGCTGTTTTTT
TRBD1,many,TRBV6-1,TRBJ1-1,CASSEARTGRAFF,TGTGCCAGCAGTGAAGCGAGGACAGGGAGAGCTTTCTTT
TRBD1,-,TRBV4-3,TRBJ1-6,CASSLGTENSPLHF,TGCGCCAGCAGCCTCGGGACAGAGAATTCACCCCTCCACTTT
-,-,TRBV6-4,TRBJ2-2,CASSEGGQSGELFF,TGTGCCAGCAGTGAAGGTGGACAGTCCGGGGAGCTGTTTTTT
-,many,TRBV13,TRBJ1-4,CASSQMLREKLFF,TGTGCCAGCAGCCAGATGTTGCGTGAAAAACTGTTTTTT